This entry is about one TCR beta chain. This clonotype has just a few counts. Its antigen specificity is not known. Per-base quality was not reported, and no clone a single base away is much larger than it. V is pruned by 8 bases and J by 2 bases, leaving 8 bases of the junction without a gene match. Looking up the germline V gene (reference sequence) yields CDR1 LGHDT and CDR2 YNNKEL. The CDR3, cysteine through phenylalanine, is 14 amino acids long. The kept DNA is CDR3 alone, 42 bases in frame from the first base. Receptor libraries were prepared by 5' RACE. Sequencing took place on an Illumina HiSeq 2500. The second PCR ran for about 6 to 11 cycles and used a J-beta primer mix along with a sample-barcoded 5' primer. A unique molecular identifier was introduced onto each TCR beta cDNA molecule by a template-switch 5' adaptor carrying 12 random nucleotides. At least 2.5 million CDR3-containing paired-end reads were obtained from each sample. First-strand cDNA was synthesized from all RNA with the Mint cDNA synthesis kit, primed by a TRBC-specific oligonucleotide. All cDNA was treated with uracil-DNA glycosylase and then went through a first 18-cycle PCR with the universal primers M1SS and BC2_uni_R. Under the source paper's analysis protocol: Each sample was normalized by randomly selecting 1 million high-quality reads, each carrying a distinct molecular identifier. Reads with shared molecular identifiers were discarded instead of being binned into consensus sequences. MiTCR, run with a Q25 quality threshold and the strictest error-elimination algorithm, handled CDR3 identification, clonotype clustering and error correction. A nonparametric unseen species model with Euler transformation was used to estimate a lower bound on total TCR beta diversity. TCRdb reanalyzed the raw reads on its own, using fastp at Q25 for trimming and MiXCR for clone calling, and kept in-frame beta chains. One record per CDR3 amino acid sequence lists the most common genes and DNA. For this entry, the V and J calls and clone size follow TCRdb and not the study's own pipeline. In this sample the table shows 1,300,000 or so distinct CDR3 sequences, almost 60% of which occur a single time. Of the sample, over 5.5% falls within the top ten clones.

The data derive from a study of blood T cells in healthy people across ages (dated by TCRdb to 2013 to 2016). For context, the study as a whole: In model experiments, template switching captured about one uniquely barcoded TCR beta cDNA molecule for every two T cells. To track age-related changes in TCR beta repertoire diversity, the study relied on deep sequencing normalized with unique cDNA molecular identifiers. The donors were divided into four age groups: young (average approximately 16 years), middle-aged (about 40), aged (about 61) and long-lived (approximately 74). To avoid experimental bias, donors of different ages were distributed randomly across sequencing lanes. For two donors (one aged 18 to 30 and one aged 80 or older), the study analyzed two additional independent replicas of 1 million unique cDNA reads from the same blood draw.

The donors were roughly 39 Caucasian individuals from Russia, aged 6 to 90 years, who were systemically healthy. Each donor gave roughly 11 milliliters of peripheral blood, drawn into EDTA-treated Vacutainer tubes. Ficoll-Paque density-gradient centrifugation was used to isolate PBMCs, with at least 7 million per sample. Trizol reagent was used to extract total RNA from the PBMCs, yielding at least 5 micrograms per sample. Naive CD45RAhigh/CD27high T cell percentages were measured by flow cytometry on a PBMC aliquot from every donor. The paper's findings and limits, for the study overall: Since profiling was done on bulk unsorted PBMCs, naive and antigen-experienced compartments could not be conclusively compared. Compared with the aged group, more naive CD4+ T cells, fewer expanded clones and increased TCR diversity were shown by the long-lived group, suggesting age selection. As age increased, observed TCR beta diversity per million T cells dropped in a roughly linear way, and a significant reduction was already evident by age 40. The percentage of naive T cells measured by flow cytometry correlated strongly with observed TCR beta diversity. Because donor CMV infection status was unknown, age-related changes in expanded clonotypes were potentially confounded. Estimates of total diversity based on one million sequenced T cells were regarded as lower bounds and as underestimates.

The sequencing input was blood. The rearranged segments are TRBV3-1 and TRBJ2-7, and 8 junction bases match TRBD2. The TCR comes from a man younger than 35 in good health. The DNA reads as follows: TGTGCCAGCGAGGGAGTAGCGGGGACCTACGAGCAGTACTTC. Translation gives CASEGVAGTYEQYF.